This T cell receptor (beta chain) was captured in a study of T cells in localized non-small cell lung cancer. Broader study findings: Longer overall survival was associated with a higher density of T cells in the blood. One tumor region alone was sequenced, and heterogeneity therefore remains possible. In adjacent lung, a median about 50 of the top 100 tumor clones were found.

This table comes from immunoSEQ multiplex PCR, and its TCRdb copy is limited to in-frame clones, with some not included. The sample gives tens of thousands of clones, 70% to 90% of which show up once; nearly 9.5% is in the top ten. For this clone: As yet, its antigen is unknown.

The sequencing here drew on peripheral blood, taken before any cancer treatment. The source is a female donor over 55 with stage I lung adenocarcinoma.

The CDR3 region has the DNA TGTGCCAGCAGTTCGACAGGGCGCACTAATGAAAAACTGTTTTTT. This translates into CASSSTGRTNEKLFF. This chain connects TRBV28 to TRBJ1-4, with 7 bases matching TRBD1. The ends lost 4 bases at V and 2 bases at J; junction bases unmatched: 4. The CDR3 runs 15 residues. The germline V gene has CDR1 MDHEN and CDR2 SYDVKM.